This TCR beta chain was recovered during a study of blood T cell repertoires in COVID-19. Study overall: T cells, B-cell-depleted T cells, or PBMCs supplied cDNA or gDNA.

The repertoire was sequenced with immunoSEQ multiplex PCR; TCRdb's copy has only in-frame clones and lacks some. The sample lists roughly 350,000 clones, roughly nine tenths occurring once. Recruitment covered 20 to 25 US areas and drew participants whose ages spanned roughly 18 to 100 years. Recovered status in Cohort 3 required two negative PCRs, clearance, or symptom resolution. Specimen: PBMCs or T cells enriched from blood (not recorded which). The TCR originated in a woman in her twenties or thirties who had recovered from COVID-19.

This CDR3 reads CASSASGRKNYEQYF. The CDR3 DNA follows: TGTGCCAGCAGTGCGAGCGGGAGGAAAAACTACGAGCAGTACTTC. The V call is TRBV27, the J call TRBJ2-7; 9 nucleotides agree with TRBD2. The V gene end was trimmed by 5 bases and the J gene end by 3 bases; junction bases not matched to a gene: 8. This CDR3 is built from 15 residues. Germline CDR1 is MNHEY and CDR2 is SMNVEV (reference sequence).